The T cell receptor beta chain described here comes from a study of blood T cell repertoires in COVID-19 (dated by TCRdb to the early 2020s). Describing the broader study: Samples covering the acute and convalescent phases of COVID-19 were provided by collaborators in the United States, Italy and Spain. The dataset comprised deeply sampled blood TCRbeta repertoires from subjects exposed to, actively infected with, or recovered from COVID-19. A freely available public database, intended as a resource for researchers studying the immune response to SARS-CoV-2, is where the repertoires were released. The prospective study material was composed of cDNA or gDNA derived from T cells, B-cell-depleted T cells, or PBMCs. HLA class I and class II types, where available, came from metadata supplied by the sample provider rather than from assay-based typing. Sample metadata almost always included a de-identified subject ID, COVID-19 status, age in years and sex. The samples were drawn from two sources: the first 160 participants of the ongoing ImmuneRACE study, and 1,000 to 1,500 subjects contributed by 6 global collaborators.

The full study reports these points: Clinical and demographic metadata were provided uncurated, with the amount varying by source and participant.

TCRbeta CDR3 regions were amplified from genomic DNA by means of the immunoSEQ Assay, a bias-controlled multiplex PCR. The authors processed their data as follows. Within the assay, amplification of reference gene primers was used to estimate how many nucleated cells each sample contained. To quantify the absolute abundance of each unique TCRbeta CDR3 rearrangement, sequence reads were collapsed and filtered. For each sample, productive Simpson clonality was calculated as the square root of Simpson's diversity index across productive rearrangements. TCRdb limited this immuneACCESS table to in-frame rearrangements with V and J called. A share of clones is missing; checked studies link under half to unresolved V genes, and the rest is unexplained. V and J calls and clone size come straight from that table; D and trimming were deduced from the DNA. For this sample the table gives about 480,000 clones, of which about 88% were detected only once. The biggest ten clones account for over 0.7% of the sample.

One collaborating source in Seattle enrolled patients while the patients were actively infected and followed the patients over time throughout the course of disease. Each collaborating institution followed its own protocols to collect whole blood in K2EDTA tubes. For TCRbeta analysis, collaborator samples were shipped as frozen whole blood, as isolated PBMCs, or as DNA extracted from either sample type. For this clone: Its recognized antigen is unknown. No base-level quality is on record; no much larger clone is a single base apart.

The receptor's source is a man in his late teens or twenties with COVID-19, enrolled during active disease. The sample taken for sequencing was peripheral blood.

The CDR3 reads as follows: CASSQARTGTEKLFF. Here is the DNA: TGTGCCAGCAGCCAAGCTCGGACAGGGACTGAAAAACTGTTTTTT. Recombination linked TRBV3-1 (or the pseudogene TRBV3-2) to TRBJ1-4; 8 bases in the middle match TRBD1. CDR1 and CDR2, looked up from the germline V gene (reference sequence), are LGHDT and YNNKEL. Including cysteine and phenylalanine, the CDR3 has 15 amino acids. The read is trimmed to its CDR3 DNA, 45 bases read in frame from base 1. V is cut back by 1 base and J by 7 bases, with 5 bases in the junction unmatched.